Sequencing of this T cell receptor beta chain was carried out in a study of identical twins. This clonotype was observed at least ten times. Its antigen is not known. Study-level points and caveats: Beta clonotypes that were abundant in cord blood contained fewer insertions, a pattern absent from memory repertoires. Zero-insertion analyses might be partly confounded by invariant T cells like MAIT and iNKT. Weaker excess sharing between twins was seen in beta out-of-frame sequences. The analysis was cross-sectional rather than longitudinal within donors.

CDR3 length: 15 amino acids. The trim removed 3 bases at V and 7 bases at J, leaving 8 bases unmatched. Germline CDR1 reads MDHEN; CDR2 reads SYDVKM. TCRdb reprocessed the 5' RACE reads with MiXCR, giving one entry per CDR3 protein. Here the sample spans under 250,000 distinct CDR3 sequences, 9.5% to 15% being singletons. These data were also reused for a study on yellow fever vaccine responses in identical twins.

This receptor was obtained from a woman aged 18-35 years in good health. The sequencing sample was made of memory (CD45RO+) T cells sorted from blood. The gene calls are TRBV28 and TRBJ2-1; TRBD1 aligns across 8 bases. This CDR3 reads CASSFQGARGNEQFF. The CDR3 DNA reads TGTGCCAGCAGTTTTCAGGGGGCGAGGGGAAATGAGCAGTTCTTC.